Below, 9 T cell receptor beta chains from the same sample are listed, as sequenced in a study of T cell responses to AZD1222 COVID-19 vaccine. Clones were sequenced by immunoSEQ multiplex PCR, and TCRdb holds only the in-frame ones, with some missing. The sample has fewer than 200,000 clones, roughly 92% seen once; the top ten hold roughly 1.3%. The material sequenced was peripheral blood, taken on day 0 of AZD1222 vaccination. These receptors were taken from an adult in good health.

CDR3 bases: TGTGCCAGCAGCTTGTCCGGCAGAATGAACACTGAAGCTTTCTTT. Its protein is CASSLSGRMNTEAFF. The J gene is TRBJ1-1, the V gene TRBV5-6; D remains ambiguous. V lost 1 base and J lost 0, with 10 bases in between. Germline V gene lookup returns CDR1 SGHDT and CDR2 YYEEEE. CDR3 length: 15 residues.

This chain uses TRBV28 with TRBJ2-3; D gene unclear. In germline, CDR1 is MDHEN, CDR2 SYDVKM. Trimming cost V 5 bases and J 2 bases, with 20 bases left between them. The CDR3 extends over 17 amino acids. The CDR3 reads CASSPSGASELTDTQYF. CDR3 nucleotide sequence: TGTGCCAGCAGTCCCTCGGGTGCTAGTGAGCTCACAGATACGCAGTATTTT.

The V and J genes are TRBV3-1 (or the pseudogene TRBV3-2) and TRBJ2-7, with a possible D match to TRBD1 (5 bases). Per germline, CDR1 LGHDT and CDR2 YNNKEL (reference sequence). The germline V and J ends were trimmed by 5 bases and 2 bases, with 19 bases remaining between them. The CDR3 totals 16 residues. The CDR3 loop is CASSYSRAIGTYEQYF. For the CDR3, the DNA is TGTGCCAGCAGCTACTCCAGGGCTATAGGGACCTACGAGCAGTACTTC.

This sequence joins TRBV7-9 and TRBJ1-3; 8 nucleotides match TRBD1. The CDR3 covers 17 residues. The trim removed 7 bases at V and 0 bases at J, leaving 11 bases unmatched. Germline V gene lookup returns CDR1 SEHNR and CDR2 FQNEAQ (reference sequence). DNA of the CDR3: TGTGCCAGCACCAGACAGGGGACGACCGGCTCTGGAAACACCATATATTTT. It yields the protein CASTRQGTTGSGNTIYF. Drawing the rest from reference TRBV7-9 and TRBJ1-3, the complete variable domain is DTGVSQNPRHKITKRGQNVTFRCDPISEHNRLYWYRQTLGQGPEFLTYFQNEAQLEKSRLLSDRFSAERPKGSFSTLEIQRTEQGDSAMYLCASTRQGTTGSGNTIYFGEGSWLTVV.

The V call is TRBV4-1, the J call TRBJ2-2, with 7 bases identical to TRBD2. CDR1 is MGHRA, CDR2 YSYEKL, per germline. V lost 4 bases to trimming and J lost 6 bases; unmatched junction nucleotides: 5. The CDR3 covers 14 residues. CDR3 DNA sequence: TGCGCCAGCAGCCGAGGACTAGTTCCCGGGGAGCTGTTTTTT. Amino acids: CASSRGLVPGELFF.

This clone came up a few times. The chain joins TRBV6-1 to TRBJ1-5; no clear D gene. This CDR3 contains 13 residues. CDR1 is MNHNS and CDR2 is SASEGT in the germline V gene. Between the trimmed V and J ends, which lost 3 bases and 2 bases, there was a span of 5 bases. This chain's CDR3 is CASSEWGNQPQHF. In DNA, the CDR3 is TGTGCCAGCAGTGAGTGGGGCAATCAGCCCCAGCATTTT.

The chain combines TRBV25-1 with TRBJ1-3, with 9 bases identical to TRBD1. V dropped 8 bases and J dropped 6; count of bases not matched to a gene: 5. The CDR3 is 13 residues long. Germline-derived CDR1 and CDR2 are MGHDK and SYGVNS. The CDR3 loop is CASQGQGSNTIYF. DNA for the CDR3: TGTGCCAGCCAGGGACAGGGATCAAACACCATATATTTT. The full variable domain, completed using reference TRBV25-1 and TRBJ1-3, is EADIYQTPRYLVIGTGKKITLECSQTMGHDKMYWYQQDPGMELHLIHYSYGVNSTEKGDLSSESTVSRIRTEHFPLTLESARPSHTSQYLCASQGQGSNTIYFGEGSWLTVV.

This rearrangement joins TRBV15 to TRBJ1-5; D gene uncertain. The germline V gene has CDR1 LNHNV and CDR2 YYDKDF (reference sequence). V lost 3 bases to trimming and J lost 0 bases, with 12 bases between them. The CDR3 contains 16 residues. CDR3 DNA: TGTGCCACCAGCAGGGTGCTGGGGTATAGCAATCAGCCCCAGCATTTT. Residues: CATSRVLGYSNQPQHF.

The rearrangement uses TRBV12-3 or TRBV12-4 and TRBJ1-5, with D hard to call. Trimming took off 3 bases at V and 8 bases at J, with 8 bases between the two ends. This CDR3 spans 12 amino acids. The CDR3 nucleotides read TGTGCCAGCAGTTTTGTTAGGGAGCCCCAGCATTTT. Translating gives CASSFVREPQHF.